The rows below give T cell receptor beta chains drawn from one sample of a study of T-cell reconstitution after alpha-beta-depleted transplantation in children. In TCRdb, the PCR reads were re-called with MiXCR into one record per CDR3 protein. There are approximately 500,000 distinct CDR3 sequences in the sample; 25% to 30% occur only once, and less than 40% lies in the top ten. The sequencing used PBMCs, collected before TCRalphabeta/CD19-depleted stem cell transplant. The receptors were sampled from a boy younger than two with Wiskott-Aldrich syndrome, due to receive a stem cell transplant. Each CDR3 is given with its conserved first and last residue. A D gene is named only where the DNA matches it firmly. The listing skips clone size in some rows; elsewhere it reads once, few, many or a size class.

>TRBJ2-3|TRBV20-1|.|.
CSAYSSGTDTQYF
TGCAGTGCTTATTCTAGCGGCACAGATACGCAGTATTTT
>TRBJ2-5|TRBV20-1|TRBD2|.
CSARSSGKGETQYF
TGCAGTGCTAGGTCCAGCGGGAAGGGAGAGACCCAGTACTTC
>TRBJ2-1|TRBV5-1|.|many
CASSLAVSSYNEQFF
TGCGCCAGCAGCTTGGCAGTGAGCTCCTACAATGAGCAGTTCTTC
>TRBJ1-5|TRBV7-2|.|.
CASSLVSGQPQHF
TGTGCCAGCAGCTTAGTATCGGGCCAGCCCCAGCATTTT
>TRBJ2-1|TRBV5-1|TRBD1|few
CASSLGLGQGAGEQFF
TGCGCCAGCAGCTTGGGTTTAGGACAGGGGGCAGGTGAGCAGTTCTTC
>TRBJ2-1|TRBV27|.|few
CASSPLFRGEHEQFF
TGTGCCAGCAGTCCTCTTTTCAGGGGAGAACATGAGCAGTTCTTC
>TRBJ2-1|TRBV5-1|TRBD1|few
CASSGGTGPRGGEQFF
TGCGCCAGCAGCGGGGGGACAGGCCCTCGAGGTGGTGAGCAGTTCTTC
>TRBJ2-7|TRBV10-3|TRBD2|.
CAISGLAPDEQYF
TGTGCCATCAGTGGACTAGCCCCCGACGAGCAGTACTTC
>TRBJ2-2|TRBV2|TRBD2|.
CASKDTGLAGGSGELFF
TGTGCCAGCAAAGACACCGGACTAGCGGGAGGCTCAGGGGAGCTGTTTTTT
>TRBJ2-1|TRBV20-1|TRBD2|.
CSASSLAGEREQFF
TGCAGTGCTAGTTCACTAGCGGGAGAACGTGAGCAGTTCTTC
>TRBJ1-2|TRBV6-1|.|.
CASSEALLTETNYGYTF
TGTGCCAGCAGTGAAGCGCTTCTGACGGAGACTAACTATGGCTACACCTTC
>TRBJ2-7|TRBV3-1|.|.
CASSPRGKGYEQYF
TGTGCCAGCAGCCCAAGAGGTAAGGGCTACGAGCAGTACTTC
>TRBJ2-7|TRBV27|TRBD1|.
CASRRDRGGGRGYEQYF
TGTGCCAGCAGAAGGGACAGGGGAGGGGGAAGGGGCTACGAGCAGTACTTC
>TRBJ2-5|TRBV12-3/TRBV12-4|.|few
CASRTGPNQETQYF
TGTGCCAGCAGGACAGGACCGAACCAAGAGACCCAGTACTTC
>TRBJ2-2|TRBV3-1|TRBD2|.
CASSQDLVAGGSNTGELFF
TGTGCCAGCAGCCAAGATCTGGTGGCGGGAGGATCGAACACCGGGGAGCTGTTTTTT
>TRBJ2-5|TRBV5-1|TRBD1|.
CASSLGHRGETQYF
TGCGCCAGCAGCTTGGGACACAGGGGAGAGACCCAGTACTTC
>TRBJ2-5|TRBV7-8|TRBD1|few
CASSSGYGDRGQETQYF
TGTGCCAGCAGCTCGGGCTACGGGGACAGGGGCCAAGAGACCCAGTACTTC
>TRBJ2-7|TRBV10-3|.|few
CAISSQAANEQYF
TGTGCCATCAGTAGCCAGGCCGCCAACGAGCAGTACTTC
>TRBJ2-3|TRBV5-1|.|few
CASRYQTGLDTQYF
TGCGCCAGCAGATATCAGACGGGGCTAGATACGCAGTATTTT
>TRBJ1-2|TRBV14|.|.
CASSQDHETATLYGYTF
TGTGCCAGCAGCCAAGATCACGAGACAGCAACACTCTATGGCTACACCTTC
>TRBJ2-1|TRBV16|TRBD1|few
CASTQGVYNEQFF
TGTGCCAGCACCCAGGGGGTTTACAATGAGCAGTTCTTC
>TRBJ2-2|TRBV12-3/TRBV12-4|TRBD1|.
CASSPRQGASGELFF
TGTGCCAGCAGTCCCCGACAGGGGGCGTCCGGGGAGCTGTTTTTT
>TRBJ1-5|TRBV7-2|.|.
CASSPGERPNQPQHF
TGTGCCAGCAGCCCCGGAGAGAGGCCCAATCAGCCCCAGCATTTT
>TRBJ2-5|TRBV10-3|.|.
CAISAGDRRETQYF
TGTGCCATCAGTGCGGGGGACCGCCGGGAGACCCAGTACTTC
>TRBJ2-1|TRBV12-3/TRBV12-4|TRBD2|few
CASRIAGSSYNEQFF
TGTGCCAGCAGGATAGCGGGAAGCTCCTACAATGAGCAGTTCTTC
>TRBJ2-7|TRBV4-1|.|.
CASSQERTPSSYEQYF
TGCGCCAGCAGCCAAGAGCGGACACCCAGCTCCTACGAGCAGTACTTC
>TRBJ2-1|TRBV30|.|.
CAWSLDFSGHNEQFF
TGTGCCTGGAGTCTCGACTTTTCTGGGCACAATGAGCAGTTCTTC
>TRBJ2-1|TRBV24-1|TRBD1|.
CATSARDRGDHEQFF
TGTGCCACCAGTGCGCGGGACAGGGGCGACCATGAGCAGTTCTTC
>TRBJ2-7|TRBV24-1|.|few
CATSQGYEQYF
TGTGCCACCAGTCAGGGCTACGAGCAGTACTTC
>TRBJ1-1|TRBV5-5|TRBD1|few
CASSVVGRDRTEAFF
TGTGCCAGCAGCGTAGTCGGAAGGGACAGAACGGAAGCTTTCTTT
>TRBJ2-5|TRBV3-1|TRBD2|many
CASSQLAGGKVIKTQYF
TGTGCCAGCAGCCAGCTAGCGGGAGGGAAGGTGATAAAGACCCAGTACTTC
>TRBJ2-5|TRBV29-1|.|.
CSVWGTGEETQYF
TGCAGCGTGTGGGGGACTGGAGAAGAGACCCAGTACTTC
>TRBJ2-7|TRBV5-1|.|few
CASSGKPTGYEQYF
TGCGCCAGCAGCGGTAAACCTACGGGCTACGAGCAGTACTTC
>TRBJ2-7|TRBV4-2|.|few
CASSQEQLAREQYF
TGTGCCAGCAGCCAAGAGCAACTAGCTAGGGAGCAGTACTTC
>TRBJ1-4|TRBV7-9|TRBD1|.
CASSLDRGSNEKLFF
TGTGCCAGCAGCCTCGACAGGGGCTCTAATGAAAAACTGTTTTTT
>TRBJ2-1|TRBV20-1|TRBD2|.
CSARDLLAGNNEQFF
TGCAGTGCTAGAGATCTACTAGCGGGGAACAATGAGCAGTTCTTC
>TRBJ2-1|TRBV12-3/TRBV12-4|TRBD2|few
CASSFGTSGLDEQFF
TGTGCCAGCAGTTTCGGGACTAGCGGTTTAGATGAGCAGTTCTTC
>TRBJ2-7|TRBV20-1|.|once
CSAALAATYEQYF
TGCAGTGCAGCTTTAGCTGCAACCTACGAGCAGTACTTC
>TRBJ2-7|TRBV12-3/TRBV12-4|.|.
CASSLKLYYEQYF
TGTGCCAGCAGTTTAAAACTTTACTACGAGCAGTACTTC
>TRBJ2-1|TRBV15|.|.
CATSRGFDAEFF
TGTGCCACCAGCAGAGGTTTCGACGCGGAGTTCTTC
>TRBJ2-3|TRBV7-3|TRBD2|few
CASSLTSASGTQYF
TGTGCCAGCAGCTTAACGTCTGCTAGCGGGACGCAGTATTTT
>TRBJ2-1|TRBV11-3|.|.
CASSFQGGNEQFF
TGTGCCAGCAGCTTTCAGGGAGGCAATGAGCAGTTCTTC